The 22 T cell receptor beta chains below were found in one sample sequenced in a study of blood T cell repertoires in COVID-19. The protocol was immunoSEQ multiplex PCR, while the TCRdb copy is restricted to in-frame clones and leaves out a portion. The sample records about 120,000 clones, roughly 85% being singletons. The sample taken for sequencing was peripheral blood. Receptor source: an older man with active or convalescent COVID-19.

The chain couples TRBV5-6 to TRBJ2-7, with D uncertain. The CDR3 consists of 11 residues. V gave up 3 bases and J gave up 5 bases, with 6 bases separating them. Germline lookup yields CDR1 SGHDT and CDR2 YYEEEE. The CDR3 spells CASSSGHEQYF. CDR3 sequence (DNA): TGTGCCAGCAGCTCTGGCCACGAGCAGTACTTC. The whole variable domain, remainder taken from reference TRBV5-6 and TRBJ2-7, is DAGVTQSPTHLIKTRGQQVTLRCSPKSGHDTVSWYQQALGQGPQFIFQYYEEEERQRGNFPDRFSGHQFPNYSSELNVNALLLGDSALYLCASSSGHEQYFGPGTRLTVT.

The V gene is TRBV24-1, the J gene TRBJ2-1, with D maybe TRBD1 (6 bases). The CDR3 covers 13 residues. Trimming pared 4 bases from V and 8 bases from J, leaving 11 bases between. The germline V gene encodes CDR1 KGHDR and CDR2 SFDVKD. The CDR3 protein is CATSEGTHDEQFF. The CDR3 nucleotides read TGTGCCACCAGTGAGGGGACACACGATGAGCAGTTCTTC.

The CDR3 reads CASSVGLANQETQYF. CDR3 nucleotide sequence: TGTGCCAGCAGCGTAGGGCTAGCGAACCAAGAGACCCAGTACTTC. This chain joins TRBV9 and TRBJ2-5; perhaps TRBD2 as D (6 bases). Germline CDR1 and CDR2: SGDLS and YYNGEE. The CDR3 spans 15 residues. The V gene lost 0 bases and the J gene lost 0 bases, with 9 bases spanning the gap.

The chain combines TRBV9 with TRBJ2-3; maybe TRBD1 (6 bases). Trimming stripped 2 bases from V and 2 bases from J, with 12 bases between. Germline CDR1 is SGDLS and CDR2 is YYNGEE. The CDR3 runs to 15 residues. The CDR3 is CASSVAGDPTDTQYF. CDR3 bases: TGTGCCAGCAGCGTTGCAGGGGACCCCACAGATACGCAGTATTTT.

The V call is TRBV19, the J call TRBJ2-1, with TRBD1 as a possible D gene (5 bases). V was trimmed by 3 bases and J by 8 bases, leaving 17 bases between them. This CDR3 spans 15 amino acids. Germline assignment: CDR1 LNHDA and CDR2 SQIVND (reference sequence). The CDR3 bases are TGTGCCAGTAGTATCCCTGGGAACCCCAGGGATGAGCAGTTCTTC. Translated, it gives CASSIPGNPRDEQFF.

The chain is built from TRBV2 and TRBJ2-3, with TRBD2 identical over 7 bases. This CDR3 has 14 residues. Germline V CDR1 and CDR2: SNHLY, FYNNEI. Trimming at V came to 6 bases and at J to 0 bases, leaving 3 bases not matched to a gene. CDR3 in DNA: TGTGCCAGCAGGGGGGGGTTCAGCACAGATACGCAGTATTTT. Its protein product is CASRGGFSTDTQYF.

The V and J genes are TRBV6-4 and TRBJ2-1, with D perhaps TRBD2 (6 bases). The CDR3 extends over 13 amino acids. Germline assignment: CDR1 MRHNA and CDR2 SNTAGT. V dropped 3 bases and J dropped 8 bases, with 11 bases sitting between them. The DNA for the CDR3 is TGTGCCAGCAGTGAAGTTTGGAGGGATGAGCAGTTCTTC. Translation gives CASSEVWRDEQFF.

The chain employs TRBV5-5 and TRBJ2-1; unclear D gene. Trimming took off 0 bases at V and 0 bases at J, with 7 bases between the two ends. CDR3 length: 15 residues. Germline lookup yields CDR1 SGHKS and CDR2 YYEKEE (reference sequence). The CDR3 sequence is CASSLGQTSYNEQFF. In nucleotides, the CDR3 is TGTGCCAGCAGCTTGGGGCAAACCTCCTACAATGAGCAGTTCTTC.

This clone was detected a few times. The V call is TRBV6-2 or TRBV6-3, the J call TRBJ2-3; 14 positions agree with TRBD2. Per germline, CDR1 MNHEY and CDR2 SVGEGT. CDR3 length equals 17 residues. Trimming at V came to 5 bases and at J to 3 bases, leaving 7 bases not matched to a gene. The CDR3 bases are TGTGCCAGCAGTAGCGGGACTAGCGGGAGAAGGACAGATACGCAGTATTTT. Amino acid sequence: CASSSGTSGRRTDTQYF.

The chain recombines TRBV2 with TRBJ1-5; perhaps TRBD1 as D (5 bases). The CDR3 covers 15 residues. The V gene's germline CDR1 is SNHLY and CDR2 FYNNEI. V was pared by 6 bases and J by 6 bases, with 18 bases between. The CDR3 protein is CASSRSQGLFQPQHF. The CDR3 DNA reads as TGTGCCAGCAGCCGGTCCCAGGGATTGTTTCAGCCCCAGCATTTT.

The table lists this clone with a few counts. The J gene is TRBJ1-2, the V gene TRBV19; possibly TRBD1 for D (5 bases). V dropped 1 base and J dropped 7 bases, with 16 bases sitting between them. CDR1 is LNHDA, CDR2 SQIVND, per germline (reference sequence). The CDR3 is made up of 15 amino acids. The CDR3 DNA reads as TGTGCCAGTAGTATAGTTCACCAGGGAGGTTTTGGCTACACCTTC. It is translated as CASSIVHQGGFGYTF.

The sample holds a few counts of this clone. The V gene is TRBV29-1, the J gene TRBJ1-1, with 8 positions matching TRBD1. Germline assignment: CDR1 SQVTM and CDR2 ANQGSEA. V was clipped by 4 bases and J by 4 bases; unmatched bases: 8. The CDR3 is made up of 14 amino acids. CDR3: CSVGAGGPATEAFF. CDR3 bases: TGCAGCGTTGGAGCAGGGGGCCCGGCCACTGAAGCTTTCTTT.

The chain has TRBV6-6 and TRBJ1-2; TRBD1 might be the D (6 bases). With 5 bases removed from V and 6 bases from J, the gap between germline ends came to 13 bases. This CDR3 is built from 13 residues. Per the germline V gene, CDR1 is MNHNY and CDR2 is SVGAGI (reference sequence). CDR3 amino acids: CASSTHRDHGYTF. The CDR3 DNA follows: TGTGCCAGCAGTACGCACAGGGATCATGGCTACACCTTC.

The rearrangement uses TRBV4-1 and TRBJ1-4, with a tentative D call TRBD1 (5 bases). The length of the CDR3 is 17 residues. The ends were cut back, 4 bases at V and 7 bases at J, with 22 bases in the middle. CDR1 and CDR2 from the germline V gene are MGHRA and YSYEKL. The CDR3 DNA reads TGCGCCAGCAGCCCCAGTTTAGGGGCAGGGTTTTTTGAAAAACTGTTTTTT. Translation: CASSPSLGAGFFEKLFF.

The genes are TRBV27 and TRBJ2-2; 9 positions match TRBD2. The V gene end was trimmed by 2 bases and the J gene end by 0 bases; junction bases not matched to a gene: 7. Germline CDR1 MNHEY, CDR2 SMNVEV (reference sequence). The CDR3 has 18 residues. In DNA, the CDR3 is TGTGCCAGCAGTTTAGGGGTGGGACTAGCATCGAACACCGGGGAGCTGTTTTTT. This encodes CASSLGVGLASNTGELFF.

The chain links TRBV7-2 to TRBJ2-5, with 13 positions matching TRBD2. CDR3 length: 15 residues. V was clipped by 3 bases and J by 3 bases; unmatched bases: 1. CDR1 is SGHTA and CDR2 is FQGNSA in the germline V gene. CDR3 sequence reads: CASSFGTSGKETQYF. CDR3 coding DNA: TGTGCCAGCAGCTTTGGGACTAGCGGGAAAGAGACCCAGTACTTC.

The chain combines TRBV30 with TRBJ1-2, with TRBD1 matching over 11 bases. After removal of 2 bases from V and 7 bases from J, the junction contained 6 bases not matched to a gene. CDR1 is GTSNPN, CDR2 SVGIG, per germline (reference sequence). The CDR3 has 14 residues. The CDR3 nucleotides read TGTGCCTGGAGTCCTTCGGACAGGGGGCTTGGCTACACCTTC. As protein: CAWSPSDRGLGYTF.

The chain couples TRBV5-6 to TRBJ1-2, with D uncertain. This CDR3 contains 14 residues. Germline assignment: CDR1 SGHDT and CDR2 YYEEEE. The V end lost 0 bases, the J end lost 4 bases, and 10 bases lay between the germline ends. CDR3 sequence reads: CASSLDPVVYGYTF. CDR3 sequence (DNA): TGTGCCAGCAGCTTGGATCCGGTTGTCTATGGCTACACCTTC.

J is TRBJ2-1 and V is TRBV5-1; the D gene is possibly TRBD1 (6 bases). V lost 4 bases to trimming and J lost 9 bases, with 23 bases between them. Germline CDR1 SGHRS, CDR2 YFSETQ. The CDR3 spans 16 residues. The CDR3: CASSPRPGRGRGEQFF. CDR3 DNA: TGCGCCAGCAGCCCAAGGCCGGGCAGGGGCCGGGGTGAGCAGTTCTTC.

J is TRBJ1-5 and V is TRBV2; D gene uncertain. The germline V and J ends were trimmed by 7 bases and 2 bases, with 18 bases remaining between them. Germline V lookup: CDR1 SNHLY, CDR2 FYNNEI. This CDR3 has 16 residues. Written as DNA, the CDR3 is TGTGCCAGCAAATTTGGTATCGGTTATGGCAATCAGCCCCAGCATTTT. Translation gives CASKFGIGYGNQPQHF.

The V and J genes are TRBV9 and TRBJ1-2, with a weak D call TRBD1 (5 bases). There are 14 residues in the CDR3. V was trimmed by 0 bases and J by 7 bases, leaving 13 bases between them. Germline V lookup: CDR1 SGDLS, CDR2 YYNGEE. CDR3 amino acids: CASSVDSGVRGYTF. The CDR3 DNA reads TGTGCCAGCAGCGTAGACTCGGGGGTCCGTGGCTACACCTTC.

The sample holds one count of this clone. V usage is TRBV5-1 and J usage is TRBJ1-5; no reliable D call. The V end was cut by 4 bases, the J end by 11 bases, with 16 bases between. This CDR3 has 13 residues. The germline CDR1 and CDR2 sequences are SGHRS and YFSETQ. The CDR3 nucleotides read TGCGCCAGCAGCGCTGGATCTGGAGAGGCCCAGCATTTT. It codes for CASSAGSGEAQHF.